The entry below gives a single T cell receptor beta chain sequence along with its context. The CDR3 extends over 17 amino acids. The V segment lost 0 bases and the J segment 7 bases; nucleotides outside the gene matches: 11. The V gene's germline CDR1 is SGHNT and CDR2 YYREEE (reference sequence). The sample belongs to a study of PD-L1 blockade in urothelial cancer. About the research overall: Atezolizumab was started by patients in 2014 at 1,200 mg intravenously every 3 weeks. It was at 3 weeks (second dose) and 6 weeks after treatment start that blood was analyzed.

Clones were sequenced by immunoSEQ multiplex PCR, and TCRdb holds only the in-frame ones, with some missing. The sample yields under 100,000 clones, around 87% seen once. Time point specified: pretreatment peripheral blood. This TCR was recovered from a man between 60 and 75 years old with urothelial cancer. The source was PBMCs, collected around atezolizumab (anti-PD-L1) treatment. The chain carries TRBV5-4 and TRBJ2-2; 8 nucleotides agree with TRBD2. The CDR3 sequence is CASSLGFREGRDGELFF. CDR3 in DNA: TGTGCCAGCAGCTTGGGGTTTCGGGAGGGCCGCGACGGGGAGCTGTTTTTT.